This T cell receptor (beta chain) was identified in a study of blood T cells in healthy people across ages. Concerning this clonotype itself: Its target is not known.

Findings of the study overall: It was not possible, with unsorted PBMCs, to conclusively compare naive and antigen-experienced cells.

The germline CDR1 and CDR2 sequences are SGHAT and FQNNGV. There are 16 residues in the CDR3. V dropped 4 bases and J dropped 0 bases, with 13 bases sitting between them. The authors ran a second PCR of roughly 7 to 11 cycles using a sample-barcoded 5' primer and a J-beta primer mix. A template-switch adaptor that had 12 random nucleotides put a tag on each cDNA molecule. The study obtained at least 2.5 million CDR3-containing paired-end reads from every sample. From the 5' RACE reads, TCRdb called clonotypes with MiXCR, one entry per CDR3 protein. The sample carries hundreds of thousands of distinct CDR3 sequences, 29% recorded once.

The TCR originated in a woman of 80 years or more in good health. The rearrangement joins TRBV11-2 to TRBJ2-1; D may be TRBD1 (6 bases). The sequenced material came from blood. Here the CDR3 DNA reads TGTGCCAGCAGCTCTACAGGGTCCCCCTCCTACAATGAGCAGTTCTTC. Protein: CASSSTGSPSYNEQFF. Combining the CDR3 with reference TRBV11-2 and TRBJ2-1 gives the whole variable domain EAGVAQSPRYKIIEKRQSVAFWCNPISGHATLYWYQQILGQGPKLLIQFQNNGVVDDSQLPKDRFSAERLKGVDSTLKIQPAKLEDSAVYLCASSSTGSPSYNEQFFGPGTRLTVL.